The clone carrying this TCR beta chain was counted ten times or more. Its antigen is still unknown. This sample was taken from a study of liver allograft versus peripheral blood T cells. Study-level background: Hepatic allograft T cell receptor repertoires were evaluated relative to those present in recipients' peripheral blood.

Germline V CDR1 and CDR2: MNHNS, SASEGT. The J segment lost 12 bases and the V segment lost 1 base, leaving 6 bases of the junction unmatched. This CDR3 comprises 13 residues. MiXCR, run by TCRdb on the reads, gives a single entry per CDR3 protein. Of about 2,600 distinct CDR3 sequences in the sample, about a fifth were seen once. Study-level results: Reportedly, the T cell receptor repertoires inside liver allografts were not the same as those in peripheral blood.

V and J are TRBV6-1 and TRBJ2-1, with TRBD2 matching over 7 bases. The receptor's source is a human patient who had a liver transplant. A share of the T cells may be of graft donor origin. Written as DNA, the CDR3 is TGTGCCAGCAGTGAAGGGACGTGGGAGGGGCAGTTCTTC. This encodes CASSEGTWEGQFF.